The T cell receptor beta chain under discussion was sequenced for a study of T cell responses to AZD1222 COVID-19 vaccine. This clone has only a few counts. There are 15 residues in the CDR3. CDR1 and CDR2 (germline): SGHTA, FQGNSA. V lost 2 bases and J lost 6, with 14 bases in between. Assay: immunoSEQ multiplex PCR; the TCRdb copy retains only in-frame clones and omits some. The sample includes 150,000 to 200,000 clones, 85% to 95% seen only once; the top ten take about 3.9%. Sequenced here: peripheral blood, sampled on day 0 of AZD1222 vaccination. This chain joins TRBV7-2 and TRBJ2-1; maybe TRBD2 (6 bases). The receptor's source is an adult in good health. CDR3 in amino acids: CASSLHAGSTNEQFF. The DNA of the CDR3 is TGTGCCAGCAGCTTACATGCGGGGAGTACCAATGAGCAGTTCTTC.